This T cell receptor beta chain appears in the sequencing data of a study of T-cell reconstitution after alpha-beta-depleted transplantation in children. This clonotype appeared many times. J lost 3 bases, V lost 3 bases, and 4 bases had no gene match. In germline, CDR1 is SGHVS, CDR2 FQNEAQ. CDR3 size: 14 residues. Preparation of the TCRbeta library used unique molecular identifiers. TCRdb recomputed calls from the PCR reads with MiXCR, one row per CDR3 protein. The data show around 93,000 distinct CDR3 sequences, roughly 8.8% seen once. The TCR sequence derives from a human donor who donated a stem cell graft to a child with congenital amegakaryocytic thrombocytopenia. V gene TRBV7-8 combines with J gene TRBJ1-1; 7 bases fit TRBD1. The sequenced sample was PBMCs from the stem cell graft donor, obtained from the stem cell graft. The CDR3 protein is CASSFTGAYTEAFF. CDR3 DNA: TGTGCCAGCAGCTTTACAGGGGCGTACACTGAAGCTTTCTTT.